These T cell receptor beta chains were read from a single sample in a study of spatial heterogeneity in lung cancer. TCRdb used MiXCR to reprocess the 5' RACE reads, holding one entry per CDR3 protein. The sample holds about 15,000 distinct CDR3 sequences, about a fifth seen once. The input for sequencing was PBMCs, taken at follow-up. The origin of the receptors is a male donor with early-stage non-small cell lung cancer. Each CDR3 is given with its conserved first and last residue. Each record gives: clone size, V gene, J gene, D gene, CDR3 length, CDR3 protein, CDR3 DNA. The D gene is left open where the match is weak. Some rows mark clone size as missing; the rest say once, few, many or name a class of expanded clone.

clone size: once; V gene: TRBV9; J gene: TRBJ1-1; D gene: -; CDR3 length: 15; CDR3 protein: CASSVDFRVNTEAFF; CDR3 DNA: TGTGCCAGCAGCGTAGACTTCAGGGTGAACACTGAAGCTTTCTTT
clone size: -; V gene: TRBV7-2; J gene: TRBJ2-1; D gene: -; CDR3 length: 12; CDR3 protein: CASSHLFNEQFF; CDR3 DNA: TGTGCCAGCAGCCATCTGTTCAATGAGCAGTTCTTC
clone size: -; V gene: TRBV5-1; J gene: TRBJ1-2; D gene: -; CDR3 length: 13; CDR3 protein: CASSLDRMYGYTF; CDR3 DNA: TGCGCCAGCAGCTTGGACAGGATGTATGGCTACACCTTC
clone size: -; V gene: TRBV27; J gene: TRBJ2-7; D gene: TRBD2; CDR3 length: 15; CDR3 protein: CASGRGTAERDEQYF; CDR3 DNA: TGTGCCAGCGGGAGGGGAACGGCAGAGAGAGACGAGCAGTACTTC
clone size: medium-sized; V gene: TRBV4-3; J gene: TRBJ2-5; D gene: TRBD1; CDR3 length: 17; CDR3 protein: CASSQDGVRGLQETQYF; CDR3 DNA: TGCGCCAGCAGCCAAGATGGCGTTAGGGGGCTCCAAGAGACCCAGTACTTC
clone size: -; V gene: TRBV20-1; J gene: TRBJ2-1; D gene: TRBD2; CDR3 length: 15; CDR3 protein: CSARSGGAGFYEQFF; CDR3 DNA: TGCAGTGCTCGTAGCGGGGGGGCCGGATTCTATGAGCAGTTCTTC
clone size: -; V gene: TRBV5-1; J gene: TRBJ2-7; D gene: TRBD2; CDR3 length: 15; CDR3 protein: CASTAGGAPPYEQYF; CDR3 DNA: TGCGCCAGTACCGCGGGGGGGGCGCCCCCCTACGAGCAGTACTTC
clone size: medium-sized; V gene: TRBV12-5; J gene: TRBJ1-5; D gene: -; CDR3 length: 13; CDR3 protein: CASGTESNQPQHF; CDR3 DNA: TGTGCTAGTGGGACAGAAAGCAATCAGCCCCAGCATTTT
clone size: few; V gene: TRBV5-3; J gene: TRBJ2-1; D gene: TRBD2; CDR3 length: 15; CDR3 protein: CARSTLAGDYNEQFF; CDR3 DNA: TGTGCCAGAAGCACACTAGCGGGGGATTACAATGAGCAGTTCTTC
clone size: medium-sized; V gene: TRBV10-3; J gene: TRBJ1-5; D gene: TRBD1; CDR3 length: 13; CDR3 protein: CAIRQGTDQPQHF; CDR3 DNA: TGTGCCATCCGACAGGGGACGGATCAGCCCCAGCATTTT
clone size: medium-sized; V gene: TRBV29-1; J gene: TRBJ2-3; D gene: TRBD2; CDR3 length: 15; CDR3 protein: CSANGGAGSTDTQYF; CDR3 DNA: TGCAGCGCAAACGGAGGAGCGGGGAGCACAGATACGCAGTATTTT
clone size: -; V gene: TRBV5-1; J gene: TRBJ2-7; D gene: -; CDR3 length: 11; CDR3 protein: CASSASYEQYF; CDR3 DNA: TGCGCCAGCTCTGCCTCCTACGAGCAGTACTTC
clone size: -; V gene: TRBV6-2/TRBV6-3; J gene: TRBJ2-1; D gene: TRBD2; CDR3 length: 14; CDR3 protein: CASSLTLSGGEQFF; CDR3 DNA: TGTGCCAGCAGTTTAACCCTTAGCGGGGGTGAGCAGTTCTTC
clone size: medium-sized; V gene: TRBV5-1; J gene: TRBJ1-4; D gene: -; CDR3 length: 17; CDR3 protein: CASSLGYQGGTNEKLFF; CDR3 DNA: TGCGCCAGCAGCCTTGGCTACCAGGGTGGCACTAATGAAAAACTGTTTTTT
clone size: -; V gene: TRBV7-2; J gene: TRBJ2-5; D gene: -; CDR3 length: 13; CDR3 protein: CASTGPGTETQYF; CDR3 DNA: TGTGCCAGCACCGGTCCAGGTACAGAGACCCAGTACTTC
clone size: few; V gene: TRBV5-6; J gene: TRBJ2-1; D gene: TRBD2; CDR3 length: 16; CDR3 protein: CASSFQAGTSYNEQFF; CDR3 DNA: TGTGCCAGCAGCTTCCAAGCGGGGACCTCCTACAATGAGCAGTTCTTC
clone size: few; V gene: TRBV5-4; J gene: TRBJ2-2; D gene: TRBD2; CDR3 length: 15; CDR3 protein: CASSLTSVYTGELFF; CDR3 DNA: TGTGCCAGCAGCTTGACTAGCGTTTATACCGGGGAGCTGTTTTTT
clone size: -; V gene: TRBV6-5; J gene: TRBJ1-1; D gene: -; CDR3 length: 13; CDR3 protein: CASSYAVGTEAFF; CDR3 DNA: TGTGCCAGCAGTTACGCGGTAGGCACTGAAGCTTTCTTT
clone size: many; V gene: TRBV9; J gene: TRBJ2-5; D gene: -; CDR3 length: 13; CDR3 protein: CASSVGDRETQYF; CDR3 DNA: TGTGCCAGCAGCGTAGGCGATCGAGAGACCCAGTACTTC
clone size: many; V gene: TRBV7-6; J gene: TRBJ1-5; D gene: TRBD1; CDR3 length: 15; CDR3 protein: CASSLMARGLQPQHF; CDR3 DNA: TGTGCCAGCAGCTTAATGGCCAGGGGGCTTCAGCCCCAGCATTTT
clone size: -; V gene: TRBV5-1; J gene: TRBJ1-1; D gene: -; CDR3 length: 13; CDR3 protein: CASSLAGTAEAFF; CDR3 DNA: TGCGCCAGCAGCTTGGCCGGCACCGCCGAAGCTTTCTTT
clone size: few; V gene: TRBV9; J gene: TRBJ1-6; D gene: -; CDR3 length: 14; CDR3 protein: CASGPGDYNSPLHF; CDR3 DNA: TGTGCCAGCGGGCCGGGTGACTATAATTCACCCCTCCACTTT
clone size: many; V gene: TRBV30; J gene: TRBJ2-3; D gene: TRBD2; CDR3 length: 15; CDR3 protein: CAWSRTSGSTDTQYF; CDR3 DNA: TGTGCCTGGAGCAGGACTAGCGGTAGCACAGATACGCAGTATTTT
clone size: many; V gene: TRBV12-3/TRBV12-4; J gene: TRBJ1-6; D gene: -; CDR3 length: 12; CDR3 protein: CASKGGISPLHF; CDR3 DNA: TGTGCCAGCAAGGGGGGGATCTCACCCCTCCACTTT
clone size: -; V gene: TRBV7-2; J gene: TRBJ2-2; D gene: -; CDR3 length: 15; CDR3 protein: CASSLSRAKIGELFF; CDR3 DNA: TGTGCCAGCAGCCTCAGCAGGGCGAAAATAGGGGAGCTGTTTTTT
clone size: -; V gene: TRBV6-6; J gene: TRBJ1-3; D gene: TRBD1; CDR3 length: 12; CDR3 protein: CASSPADAGQTF; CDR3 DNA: TGTGCCAGCAGTCCGGCGGATGCGGGACAGACATTT
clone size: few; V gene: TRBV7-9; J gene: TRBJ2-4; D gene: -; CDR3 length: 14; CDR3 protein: CASSLAPLDDIQYF; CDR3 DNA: TGTGCCAGCAGCTTAGCGCCACTAGATGACATTCAGTACTTC
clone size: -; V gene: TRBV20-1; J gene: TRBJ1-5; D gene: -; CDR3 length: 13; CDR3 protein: CSARGGFNQPQHF; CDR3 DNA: TGCAGTGCTCGCGGGGGTTTCAATCAGCCCCAGCATTTT
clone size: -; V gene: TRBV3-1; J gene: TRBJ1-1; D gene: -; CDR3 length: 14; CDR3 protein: CASSPREANTEAFF; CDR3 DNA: TGTGCCAGCAGCCCCCGGGAGGCGAACACTGAAGCTTTCTTT
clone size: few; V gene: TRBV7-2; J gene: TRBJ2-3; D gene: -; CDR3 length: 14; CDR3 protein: CATRDPGFTDTQYF; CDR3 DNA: TGTGCCACCCGGGATCCAGGATTCACAGATACGCAGTATTTT
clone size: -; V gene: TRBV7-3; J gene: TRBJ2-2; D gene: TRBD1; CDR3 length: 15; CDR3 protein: CASSSQGAFAGELFF; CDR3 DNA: TGTGCCAGCAGCTCCCAGGGGGCGTTTGCCGGGGAGCTGTTTTTT
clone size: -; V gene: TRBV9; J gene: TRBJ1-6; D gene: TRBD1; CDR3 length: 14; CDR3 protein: CASSPRDRDSPLHF; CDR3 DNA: TGTGCCAGCAGCCCTCGGGACAGAGATTCACCCCTCCACTTT
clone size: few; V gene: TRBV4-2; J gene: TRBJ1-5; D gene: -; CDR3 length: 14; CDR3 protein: CASSQPPDNQPQHF; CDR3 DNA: TGTGCCAGCAGCCAACCCCCGGACAATCAGCCCCAGCATTTT
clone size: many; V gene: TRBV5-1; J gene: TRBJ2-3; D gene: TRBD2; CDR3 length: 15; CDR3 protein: CASGIAGEGPDTQYF; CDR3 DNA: TGCGCCAGTGGAATAGCGGGGGAGGGCCCAGATACGCAGTATTTT
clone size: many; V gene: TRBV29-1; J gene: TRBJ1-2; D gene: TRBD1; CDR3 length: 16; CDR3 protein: CSVEPRQGIVRYGYTF; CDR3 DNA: TGCAGCGTTGAACCACGACAGGGGATTGTTAGATATGGCTACACCTTC
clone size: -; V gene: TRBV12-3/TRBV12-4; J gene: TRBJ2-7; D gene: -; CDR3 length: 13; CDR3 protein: CASRRDDSYEQYF; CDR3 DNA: TGTGCCAGCAGAAGGGACGACTCCTACGAGCAGTACTTC
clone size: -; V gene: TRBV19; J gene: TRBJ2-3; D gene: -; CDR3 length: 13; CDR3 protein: CASSSRGADTQYF; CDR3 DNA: TGTGCCAGTAGTTCACGGGGGGCGGATACGCAGTATTTT
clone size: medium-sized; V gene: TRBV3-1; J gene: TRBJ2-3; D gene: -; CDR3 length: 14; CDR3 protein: CASSQKWDHGTQYF; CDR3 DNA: TGTGCCAGCAGCCAAAAGTGGGACCACGGGACGCAGTATTTT
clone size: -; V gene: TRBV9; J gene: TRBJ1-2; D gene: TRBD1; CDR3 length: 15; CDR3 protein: CASSTGTGLNYGYTF; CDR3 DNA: TGTGCCAGCAGCACTGGGACAGGATTAAACTATGGCTACACCTTC
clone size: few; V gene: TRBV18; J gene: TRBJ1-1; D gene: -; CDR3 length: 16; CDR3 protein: CASSPRSRGMNTEAFF; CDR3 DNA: TGTGCCAGCTCACCACGTTCTAGGGGGATGAACACTGAAGCTTTCTTT
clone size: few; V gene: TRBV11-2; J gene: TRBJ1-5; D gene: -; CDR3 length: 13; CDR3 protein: CASSYTTGQPQHF; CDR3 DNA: TGTGCCAGCAGCTATACTACCGGCCAGCCCCAGCATTTT
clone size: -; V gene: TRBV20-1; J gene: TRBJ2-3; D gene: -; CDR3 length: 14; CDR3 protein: CSARDALGADTQYF; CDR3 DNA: TGCAGTGCTAGGGACGCCCTAGGGGCAGATACGCAGTATTTT
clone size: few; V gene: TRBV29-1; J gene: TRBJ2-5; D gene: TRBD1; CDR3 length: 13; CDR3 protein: CSVVGGVGETQYF; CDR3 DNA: TGCAGCGTTGTAGGGGGCGTGGGGGAGACCCAGTACTTC
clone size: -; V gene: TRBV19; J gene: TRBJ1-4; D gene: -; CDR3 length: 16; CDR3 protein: CASSPVERAPNEKLFF; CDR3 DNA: TGTGCCAGTAGTCCGGTCGAAAGGGCGCCTAATGAAAAACTGTTTTTT
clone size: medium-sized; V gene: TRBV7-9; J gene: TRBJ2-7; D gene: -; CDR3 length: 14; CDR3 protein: CASSGLSQGYEQYF; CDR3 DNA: TGTGCCAGCAGCGGCCTTTCTCAGGGCTACGAGCAGTACTTC
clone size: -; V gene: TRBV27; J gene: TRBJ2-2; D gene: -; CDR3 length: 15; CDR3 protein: CASSLSSGITGELFF; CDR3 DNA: TGTGCCAGCAGTTTATCGTCGGGCATCACCGGGGAGCTGTTTTTT
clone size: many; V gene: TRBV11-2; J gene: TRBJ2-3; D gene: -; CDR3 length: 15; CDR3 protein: CASSLVSFSTDTQYF; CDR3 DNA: TGTGCCAGCAGCTTAGTCTCCTTTTCTACAGATACGCAGTATTTT
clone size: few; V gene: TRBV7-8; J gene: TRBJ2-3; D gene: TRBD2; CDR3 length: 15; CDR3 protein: CASTDRSGGADTQYF; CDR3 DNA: TGTGCCAGCACCGATCGTAGCGGGGGGGCAGATACGCAGTATTTT
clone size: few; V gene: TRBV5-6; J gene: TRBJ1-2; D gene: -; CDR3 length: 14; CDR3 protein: CASSLEGFGYGYTF; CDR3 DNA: TGTGCCAGCAGCTTGGAGGGTTTTGGCTATGGCTACACCTTC
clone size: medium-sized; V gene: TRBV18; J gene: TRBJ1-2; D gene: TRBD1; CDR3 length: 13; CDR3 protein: CASSSGQGYGYTF; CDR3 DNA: TGTGCCAGCTCTTCGGGACAGGGTTATGGCTACACCTTC
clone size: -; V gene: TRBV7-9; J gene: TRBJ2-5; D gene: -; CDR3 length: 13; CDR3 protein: CASSADSEETQYF; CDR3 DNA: TGTGCCAGCAGCGCGGACAGTGAAGAGACCCAGTACTTC
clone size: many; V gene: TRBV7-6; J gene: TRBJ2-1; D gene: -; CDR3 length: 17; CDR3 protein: CASSSRSDYSSYNEQFF; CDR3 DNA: TGTGCCAGCAGCTCCCGCTCGGACTATAGCTCCTACAATGAGCAGTTCTTC